This T cell receptor beta chain is drawn from a study of somatic mutations in cytotoxic T cells in rheumatoid arthritis. About the research overall: Including V beta1+ cells that were sequenced for TCRB, some T-cell populations stained with V beta antibodies were flow-sorted at nearly 100% purity. General study results and limits: No age-related increase in CD8+ clonality was seen in healthy controls, but one was seen in rheumatoid arthritis patients.

Clones were read by immunoSEQ multiplex PCR, and TCRdb kept only the in-frame ones, dropping some. The table has several thousand clones, 75% seen once; the top ten hold more than 15%. The CDR3 is 13 amino acids. V was cut by 4 bases and J by 15 bases, with 19 bases left in between. Looked up from germline, CDR1 is SGHVS and CDR2 is FNYEAQ. With regard to this clone: Its antigen remains unidentified.

The sequence came from an adult with rheumatoid arthritis. J is TRBJ2-1 and V is TRBV7-6; perhaps TRBD1 as D (6 bases). Source material: CD8+ T cells sorted from blood. The CDR3 loop is CASSSTGTTTPFF. The CDR3 DNA sequence: TGTGCCAGCAGCTCAACCGGGACAACAACACCGTTCTTC.